This record covers a single T cell receptor (beta chain). This sample was taken from a study of Ad26.COV2.S vaccination and SARS-CoV-2 variants. Generated by immunoSEQ multiplex PCR, the TCRdb table keeps only in-frame clones and is missing some. This table holds approximately 480,000 clones, approximately 90% found once. Germline lookup yields CDR1 MNHEY and CDR2 SVGEGT. Trimming took 4 bases from V and 2 from J, leaving 6 bases between them. This CDR3 is 12 amino acids long. The treatment here: 15 to 20 received Ad26.COV2.S at low or high dose, single or two shots; five or six received placebo; per-sample allocation not given. At day 63 after the first vaccine or placebo injection, samples were drawn.

This specimen was peripheral blood, taken in a trial of Ad26.COV2.S vaccine versus placebo. The V call is TRBV6-2 or TRBV6-3, the J call TRBJ2-7; D call uncertain. The source of this sequence is a person aged 18-60 years who received the Ad26.COV2.S COVID-19 vaccine or a placebo. The CDR3 region has the DNA TGTGCCAGCAGTTTTTATGCCTACGAGCAGTACTTC. Its protein is CASSFYAYEQYF.